These T cell receptor beta chains were read from a single sample in a study of naive CD8 T cells in extremely preterm neonates. This table comes from immunoSEQ multiplex PCR, and its TCRdb copy is limited to in-frame clones, with some not included. Of several thousand clones listed, approximately 98% are singletons. Material: naive CD8+ T cells from blood. Source of these receptors: a human donor in good health. The CDR3 runs from the conserved cysteine through the conserved F or W. A D gene is named only where the DNA matches it firmly. Some rows mark clone size as missing; the rest say once, few, many or name a class of expanded clone.

>TRBD2|-|TRBJ2-7|TRBV29-1
TGCAGCGTTTTTCTCGAGGCTAGCGGGAACGAGCAGTACTTC
CSVFLEASGNEQYF
>-|once|TRBJ2-1|TRBV28
TGTGCCAGCAGTTCGTCAATCCAGATCTCCTACAATGAGCAGTTCTTC
CASSSSIQISYNEQFF
>TRBD2|once|TRBJ2-7|TRBV5-1
TGCGCCAGCAGCTTTACCGACTACCCAGCGGGACTTTACGAGCAGTACTTC
CASSFTDYPAGLYEQYF
>TRBD2|-|TRBJ2-3|TRBV19
TGTGCCAGTAGTAGCGGCGGGAGGGCAGATACGCAGTATTTT
CASSSGGRADTQYF
>-|once|TRBJ1-3|TRBV11-2
TGTGCCAGCAGCTTAGAAGGCCCAGGCTCTGGAAACACCATATATTTT
CASSLEGPGSGNTIYF
>-|-|TRBJ1-1|TRBV14
TGTGCCAGCAGCCAAGAGGCAGTTCACATGAACACTGAAGCTTTCTTT
CASSQEAVHMNTEAFF
>-|-|TRBJ2-3|TRBV19
TGTGCCAGTAGTATAGATGGGTCGGGAGCGAGCACAGATACGCAGTATTTT
CASSIDGSGASTDTQYF
>TRBD2|-|TRBJ2-7|TRBV5-1
TGCGCCAGCAGCTTGGTGGCTAGCGGTACCTACGAGCAGTACTTC
CASSLVASGTYEQYF
>TRBD2|-|TRBJ2-3|TRBV7-2
TGTGCCAGCAGCCTCGGACTAGCGAGCACAGATACGCAGTATTTT
CASSLGLASTDTQYF
>TRBD1|-|TRBJ1-5|TRBV28
TGTGCCAGCAGTTCCTACCTACCGGACAGGGGAGGTCAGCCCCAGCATTTT
CASSSYLPDRGGQPQHF
>TRBD1|-|TRBJ2-7|TRBV29-1
TGCAGCGCCGCAGGGGGCCATTCCTACGAGCAGTACTTC
CSAAGGHSYEQYF
>-|-|TRBJ1-6|TRBV7-9
TGTGCCAGCAGCTACGACAGTGGTGTGACACCCCTCCACTTT
CASSYDSGVTPLHF
>TRBD2|-|TRBJ2-7|TRBV5-1
TGCGCCAGCAGTAGCGGGGACGCCTACGAGCAGTACTTC
CASSSGDAYEQYF
>TRBD1|-|TRBJ1-4|TRBV7-9
TGTGCCAGCAGCTGGGTAGGGGGCCATGAAAAACTGTTTTTT
CASSWVGGHEKLFF
>TRBD2|-|TRBJ2-3|TRBV6-6
TGTGCCAGCAGTTACCGGGCGGGAGGCACAGATACGCAGTATTTT
CASSYRAGGTDTQYF